Following are 21 T cell receptor beta chains from one sample sequenced in a study of cytomegalovirus exposure and HLA in healthy donors. The PCR contained 60 Vbeta and 13 Jbeta primers. Only in-frame clones appear in the TCRdb table, and some are missing; sequencing was by immunoSEQ multiplex PCR. The table lists about 150,000 clones, less than 80% of them singletons. Sequenced: PBMCs. These TCRs come from a man aged 30 to 45 in good health and CMV-seronegative.

The V call is TRBV7-9, the J call TRBJ2-3; the match to TRBD2 covers 9 bases. The CDR3 is 16 amino acids. CDR1 and CDR2 from the germline V gene are SEHNR and FQNEAQ (reference sequence). V lost 5 bases to trimming and J lost 4 bases; unmatched junction nucleotides: 10. CDR3 coding DNA: TGTGCCAGCAGCCTTGGGAGGGCGGGGGGGCCAGATACGCAGTATTTT. Translated: CASSLGRAGGPDTQYF.

Here the CDR3 DNA reads TGTGCCAGCAGCTTATTCCAGGGCACCGAGCAGTACTTC. Its protein is CASSLFQGTEQYF. The chain combines TRBV11-3 with TRBJ2-7; a possible D gene is TRBD1 (5 bases). Germline values: CDR1 SGHNT, CDR2 YENEEA. CDR3 size: 13 residues. Trimming shortened V by 2 bases and J by 6 bases, and 11 bases separated the two germline ends. The full variable domain, in which reference TRBV11-3 and TRBJ2-7 provide the parts outside the CDR3, is EAGVVQSPRYKIIEKKQPVAFWCNPISGHNTLYWYLQNLGQGPELLIRYENEEAVDDSQLPKDRFSAERLKGVDSTLKIQPAELGDSAVYLCASSLFQGTEQYFGPGTRLTVT.

This chain joins TRBV2 and TRBJ2-5; tentative D call: TRBD2 (6 bases). V lost 3 bases and J 11 bases, leaving 19 bases between the germline ends. CDR3 length: 14 residues. Germline V gene lookup returns CDR1 SNHLY and CDR2 FYNNEI. CDR3 in amino acids: CASSDGPGPGEQYF. CDR3 sequence (DNA): TGTGCCAGCAGTGACGGTCCTGGCCCGGGAGAGCAGTACTTC.

This clone has a handful of counts. The chain recombines TRBV4-3 with TRBJ2-7; weak D call: TRBD2 (5 bases). CDR3 length: 13 residues. Germline V gene lookup returns CDR1 LGHNA and CDR2 YSLEER. V was shortened by 4 bases and J by 6 bases, with 13 bases between the two germline ends. In DNA form, the CDR3 reads TGCGCCAGCAGCCCCACATCGGGGAGCGAGCAGTACTTC. As protein: CASSPTSGSEQYF.

This clone was detected only a few times. This chain connects TRBV5-1 to TRBJ2-2; tentative D call: TRBD1 (5 bases). In germline, CDR1 is SGHRS, CDR2 YFSETQ. Deletions cut 5 bases from V and 3 bases from J, with 11 bases between. The CDR3 length is 14 residues. In DNA form, the CDR3 reads TGCGCCAGCAGATGGACACAAGACACCGGGGAGCTGTTTTTT. Its protein is CASRWTQDTGELFF.

V is TRBV19 and J is TRBJ2-1; TRBD2 aligns across 8 bases. The CDR3 covers 14 residues. Per germline, CDR1 LNHDA and CDR2 SQIVND (reference sequence). Trimming took 4 bases from V and 2 from J; bases not matched to a gene: 1. The CDR3 DNA reads as TGTGCCAGTAGTACCGGGGGGGCCTACAATGAGCAGTTCTTC. Residues: CASSTGGAYNEQFF.

The gene calls are TRBV7-3 and TRBJ2-2, with D maybe TRBD1 (8 bases). The V gene lost 6 bases and the J gene lost 5 bases, with 10 bases spanning the gap. This CDR3 spans 13 amino acids. Germline CDR1 SGHTA, CDR2 FQGTGA. The CDR3 region has the DNA TGTGCCAGCAGACAGGGGGGGACCGGGGAGCTGTTTTTT. It codes for CASRQGGTGELFF.

CDR3 sequence: CASSLVTGRETQYF. CDR3 coding DNA: TGTGCCAGCAGCTTGGTGACAGGGCGGGAGACCCAGTACTTC. The chain recombines TRBV5-6 with TRBJ2-5, with 7 bases lining up with TRBD1. The J segment lost 5 bases and the V segment lost 0 bases, leaving 4 bases of the junction unmatched. The germline CDR1 and CDR2 sequences are SGHDT and YYEEEE. CDR3 length: 14 amino acids.

This chain connects TRBV4-1 to TRBJ1-1; tentatively, D is TRBD1 (5 bases). The V gene's germline CDR1 is MGHRA and CDR2 YSYEKL. The V and J ends lost 1 base and 4 bases respectively, with 19 bases between them. The CDR3 has 17 residues. CDR3 coding DNA: TGCGCCAGCAGCCAAGTATATCGTGCAGGGAGGGTCACTGAAGCTTTCTTT. Amino acid sequence: CASSQVYRAGRVTEAFF.

This clone has a handful of counts. The chain uses TRBV7-2 and TRBJ2-3; D not certain. Trimming took 5 bases from V and 3 from J, leaving 6 bases between them. Germline CDR1 is SGHTA and CDR2 is FQGNSA. The CDR3 contains 12 residues. The CDR3 protein is CASSTRTDTQYF. DNA for the CDR3: TGTGCCAGCAGCACTCGAACAGATACGCAGTATTTT.

The V call is TRBV9, the J call TRBJ2-7, with D hard to call. The CDR3 has 14 residues. V was pared by 3 bases and J by 0 bases, with 10 bases between. Germline CDR1 reads SGDLS; CDR2 reads YYNGEE. The CDR3 region is CASSGRRNSYEQYF. CDR3 in DNA: TGTGCCAGCAGCGGTAGGCGGAACTCCTACGAGCAGTACTTC.

The chain uses TRBV28 and TRBJ2-5; maybe TRBD1 (6 bases). Germline CDR1 reads MDHEN; CDR2 reads SYDVKM. This CDR3 has 14 residues. V lost 6 bases to trimming and J lost 2 bases, with 13 bases between them. CDR3 region: CASRQTGDQETQYF. In nucleotides, the CDR3 is TGTGCCAGCAGGCAGACAGGAGATCAAGAGACCCAGTACTTC.

The chain links TRBV9 to TRBJ2-3; 7 bases are shared with TRBD1. Germline V gene data show CDR1 as SGDLS and CDR2 as YYNGEE. This CDR3 comprises 16 residues. V was pared by 0 bases and J by 0 bases, with 4 bases of the junction left unmatched. For the CDR3, the DNA is TGTGCCAGCAGCGTAGGGGGGACAGCTAGCACAGATACGCAGTATTTT. It yields the protein CASSVGGTASTDTQYF.

CDR3 DNA sequence: TGCGCCAGCAGCGACCGGACAGGGGAAGACCCACTCGAGCAGTACTTC. It yields the protein CASSDRTGEDPLEQYF. This sequence joins TRBV5-1 and TRBJ2-5; 9 bases map to TRBD1. With the DNA end fitting TRBJ2-7 better, the J assignment may be wrong. CDR3 length equals 16 residues. The germline gives CDR1 SGHRS, CDR2 YFSETQ.

The chain carries TRBV6-4 and TRBJ2-3; D gene unclear. The ends were cut back, 5 bases at V and 2 bases at J, with 8 bases in the middle. CDR1 is MRHNA and CDR2 is SNTAGT in the germline V gene. There are 13 residues in the CDR3. The CDR3 protein is CASSTYHTDTQYF. The CDR3 DNA sequence: TGTGCCAGCAGTACCTACCACACAGATACGCAGTATTTT.

The gene calls are TRBV6-1 and TRBJ1-6; tentative D call: TRBD1 (5 bases). Trimming took 6 bases from V and 2 from J, leaving 8 bases between them. CDR3 size: 14 residues. Germline loops: CDR1 MNHNS, CDR2 SASEGT. This CDR3 reads CASSSGPYNSPLHF. The CDR3 bases are TGTGCCAGCAGCTCAGGGCCCTATAATTCACCCCTCCACTTT.

The chain recombines TRBV5-1 with TRBJ2-7; tentatively, D is TRBD1 (6 bases). Deletions cut 2 bases from V and 5 bases from J, with 8 bases between. Germline assignment: CDR1 SGHRS and CDR2 YFSETQ. There are 12 residues in the CDR3. CDR3 DNA sequence: TGCGCCAGCAGCTTCAGGGGAGACGAGCAGTACTTC. Translating it yields CASSFRGDEQYF. The complete variable domain, with remaining parts taken from reference TRBV5-1 and TRBJ2-7, reads KAGVTQTPRYLIKTRGQQVTLSCSPISGHRSVSWYQQTPGQGLQFLFEYFSETQRNKGNFPGRFSGRQFSNSRSEMNVSTLELGDSALYLCASSFRGDEQYFGPGTRLTVT.

This clone was seen once. The chain carries TRBV6-5 and TRBJ1-3; no reliable D call. The CDR3 spans 13 residues. Germline CDR1 reads MNHEY; CDR2 reads SVGAGI. Trimming pared 5 bases from V and 1 base from J, leaving 6 bases between. CDR3: CASSRYSGNTIYF. As DNA, the CDR3 is TGTGCCAGCAGTCGCTATTCTGGAAACACCATATATTTT.

V is TRBV30 and J is TRBJ2-7; 9 nucleotides line up with TRBD1. The ends lost 0 bases at V and 7 bases at J; junction bases unmatched: 4. This CDR3 comprises 13 residues. Germline values: CDR1 GTSNPN, CDR2 SVGIG (reference sequence). CDR3 protein: CAWSVQGAREQYF. DNA of the CDR3: TGTGCCTGGAGTGTACAGGGGGCCCGTGAGCAGTACTTC.

The gene calls are TRBV5-8 and TRBJ2-7, with 10 bases lining up with TRBD2. V was clipped by 2 bases and J by 2 bases; unmatched bases: 10. Germline values: CDR1 SGHTS, CDR2 YDEGEE. The CDR3 consists of 17 residues. The CDR3 sequence is CASSFLSSGGITYEQYF. CDR3 in DNA: TGTGCCAGCAGCTTCTTAAGTAGCGGGGGGATCACCTACGAGCAGTACTTC.

This clone was observed a few times. V usage is TRBV9 and J usage is TRBJ1-6, with a possible D match to TRBD1 (6 bases). V lost 4 bases and J 8 bases, leaving 16 bases between the germline ends. Germline loops: CDR1 SGDLS, CDR2 YYNGEE. The CDR3 consists of 15 residues. This CDR3 is CASSPTGLWHSPLHF. In DNA, the CDR3 is TGTGCCAGCAGCCCAACAGGGCTGTGGCATTCACCCCTCCACTTT.